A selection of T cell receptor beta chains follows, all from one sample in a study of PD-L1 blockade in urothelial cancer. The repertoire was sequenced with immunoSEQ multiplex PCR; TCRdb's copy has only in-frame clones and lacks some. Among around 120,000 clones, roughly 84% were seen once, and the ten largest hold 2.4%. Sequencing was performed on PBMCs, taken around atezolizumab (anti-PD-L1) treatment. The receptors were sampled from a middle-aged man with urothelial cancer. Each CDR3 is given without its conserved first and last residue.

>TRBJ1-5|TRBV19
ATHSRANQPQH
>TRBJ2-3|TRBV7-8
ASSTDLLAGVSDTQY
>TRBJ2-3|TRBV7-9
ASSFAGSTDTQY
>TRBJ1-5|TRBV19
ASSTRGAAYSNQPQH
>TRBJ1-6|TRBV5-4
ASSLGQGNYNSPLH
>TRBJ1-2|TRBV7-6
ASSNGQGEYGYT
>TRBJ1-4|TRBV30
AWTRSTNEKLF
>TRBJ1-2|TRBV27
ASSPDRVSGYT
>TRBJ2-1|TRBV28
ASSFDSSSYNEQF
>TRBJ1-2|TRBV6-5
ASSLQGASNYGYT
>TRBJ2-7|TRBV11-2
ASSLAGTSGYEQY
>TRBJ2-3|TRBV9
ASSGGLTGTDTQY
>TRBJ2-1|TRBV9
ASSLGGARYNEQF
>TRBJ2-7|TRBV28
ASSTLASGYYEQY
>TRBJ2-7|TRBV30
AWRRQGPVWEQY
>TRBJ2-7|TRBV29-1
SVEDLYSGSYEQY
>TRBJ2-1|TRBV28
ASSPGLAGYNEQF
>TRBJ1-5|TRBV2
ASSGGGQGLRNQPQH
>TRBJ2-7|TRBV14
ASSQDWTSGRFYEQY
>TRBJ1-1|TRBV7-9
ASSLEFQGWNTEAF
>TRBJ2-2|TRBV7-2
ASSLLAGGKTGELF
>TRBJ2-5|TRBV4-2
ASSRSYGNQETQY
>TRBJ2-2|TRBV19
ASSPTGTNTGELF
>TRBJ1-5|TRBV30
AWSRTGGNQPQH
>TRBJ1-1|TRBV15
ATSSWDRTNTEAF
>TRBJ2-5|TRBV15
ATITGGGLAGEETQY
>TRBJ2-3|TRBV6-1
ASSEGGGADTQY
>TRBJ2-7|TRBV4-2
ASSQPGTPYEQY
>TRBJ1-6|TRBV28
ASSGGRGNSPLH
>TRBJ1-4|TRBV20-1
TVGQSGKLF
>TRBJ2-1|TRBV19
ASSPERESYNEQF
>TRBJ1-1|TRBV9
ASSGTRQSDTEAF
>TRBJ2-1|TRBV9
ASSVVGQGRSEQF
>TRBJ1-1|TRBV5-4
ASIKRVGRGMNTEAF
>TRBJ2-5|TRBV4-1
ASSQDADKRETQY
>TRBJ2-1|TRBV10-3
AIGRVASGTNEQF
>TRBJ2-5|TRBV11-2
ASSSGLAGVETQY
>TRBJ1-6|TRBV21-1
ASSKVSDRGNSPLH
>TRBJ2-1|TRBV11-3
ASSPSDRAFTHEQF
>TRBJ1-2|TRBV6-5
ASSYSPAEGYGYT
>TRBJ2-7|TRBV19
ASRLSGGAYEQY
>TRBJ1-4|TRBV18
ASSPLGGGEKLF
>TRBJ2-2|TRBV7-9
ASSSSVPGELF
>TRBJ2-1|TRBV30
AWSVPDRENNEQF
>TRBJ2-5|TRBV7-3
ASSATGQETQY
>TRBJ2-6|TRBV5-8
ASGHIFSGANVLT
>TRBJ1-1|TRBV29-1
SVENFGSGRRNTEAF
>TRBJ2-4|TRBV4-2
ASSRTTGAGAKNIQY
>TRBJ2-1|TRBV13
ASSARTEGADEQF
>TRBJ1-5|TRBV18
ASSQGMIQPQH
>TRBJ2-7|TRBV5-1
ASSLAKNRGYEQY
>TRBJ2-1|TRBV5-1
ASSPGLAGVHEQF
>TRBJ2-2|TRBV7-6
ASSPRIVGTGNTGELF
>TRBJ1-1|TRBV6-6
ASSYPQGANTEAF
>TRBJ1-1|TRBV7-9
ATVRPGDTEAF